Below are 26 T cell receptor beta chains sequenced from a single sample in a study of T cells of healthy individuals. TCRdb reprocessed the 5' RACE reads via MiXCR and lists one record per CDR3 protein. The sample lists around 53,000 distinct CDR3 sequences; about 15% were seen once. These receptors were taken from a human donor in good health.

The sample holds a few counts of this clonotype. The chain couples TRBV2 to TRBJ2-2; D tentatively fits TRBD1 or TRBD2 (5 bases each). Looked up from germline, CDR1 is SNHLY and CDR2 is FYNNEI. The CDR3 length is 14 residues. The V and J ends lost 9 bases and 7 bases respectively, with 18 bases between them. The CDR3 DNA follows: TGTGCCAGAACTGCCGGGACCCGAGGCGGGGAGCTGTTTTTT. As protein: CARTAGTRGGELFF.

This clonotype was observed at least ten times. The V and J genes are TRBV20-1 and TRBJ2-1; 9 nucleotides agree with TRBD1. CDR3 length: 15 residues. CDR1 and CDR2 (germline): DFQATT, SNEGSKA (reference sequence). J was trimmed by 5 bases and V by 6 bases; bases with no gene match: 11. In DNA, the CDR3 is TGCAGTGCCTGGACAGGGGCAACAATCGACAATGAGCAGTTCTTC. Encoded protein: CSAWTGATIDNEQFF.

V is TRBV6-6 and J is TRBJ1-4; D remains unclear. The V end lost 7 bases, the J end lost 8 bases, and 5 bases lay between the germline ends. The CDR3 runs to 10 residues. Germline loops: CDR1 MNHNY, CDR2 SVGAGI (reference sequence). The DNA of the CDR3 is TGTGCCAGCATGGGAGAAAAACTGTTTTTT. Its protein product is CASMGEKLFF.

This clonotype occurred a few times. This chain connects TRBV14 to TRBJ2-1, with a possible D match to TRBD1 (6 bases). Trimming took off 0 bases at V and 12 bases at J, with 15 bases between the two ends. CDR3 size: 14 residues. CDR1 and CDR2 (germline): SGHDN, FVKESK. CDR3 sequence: CASSQDFGTGRQFF. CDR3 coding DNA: TGTGCCAGCAGCCAAGATTTCGGTACAGGGCGGCAGTTCTTC. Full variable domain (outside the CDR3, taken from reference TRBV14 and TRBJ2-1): EAGVTQFPSHSVIEKGQTVTLRCDPISGHDNLYWYRRVMGKEIKFLLHFVKESKQDESGMPNNRFLAERTGGTYSTLKVQPAELEDSGVYFCASSQDFGTGRQFFGPGTRLTVL.

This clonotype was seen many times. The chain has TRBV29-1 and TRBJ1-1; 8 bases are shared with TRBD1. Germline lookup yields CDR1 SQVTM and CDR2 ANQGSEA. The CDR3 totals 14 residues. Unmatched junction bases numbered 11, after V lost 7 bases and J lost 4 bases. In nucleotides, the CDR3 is TGCAGCGCCGTAGAAGACAGGGGCGGCACTGAAGCTTTCTTT. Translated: CSAVEDRGGTEAFF.

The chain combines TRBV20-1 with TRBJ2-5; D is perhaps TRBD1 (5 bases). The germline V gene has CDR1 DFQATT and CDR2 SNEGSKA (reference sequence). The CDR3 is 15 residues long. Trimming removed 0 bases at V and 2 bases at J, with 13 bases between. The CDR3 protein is CSARDTGPFQETQYF. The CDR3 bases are TGCAGTGCTAGAGATACAGGCCCCTTTCAAGAGACCCAGTACTTC.

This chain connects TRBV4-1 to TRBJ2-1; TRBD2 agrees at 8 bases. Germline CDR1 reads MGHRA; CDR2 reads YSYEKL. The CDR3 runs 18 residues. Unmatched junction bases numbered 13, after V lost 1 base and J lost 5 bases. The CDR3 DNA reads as TGCGCCAGCAGCCAAGCATTCCCGGGGGGGTCCCGCGACAATGAGCAGTTCTTC. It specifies CASSQAFPGGSRDNEQFF.

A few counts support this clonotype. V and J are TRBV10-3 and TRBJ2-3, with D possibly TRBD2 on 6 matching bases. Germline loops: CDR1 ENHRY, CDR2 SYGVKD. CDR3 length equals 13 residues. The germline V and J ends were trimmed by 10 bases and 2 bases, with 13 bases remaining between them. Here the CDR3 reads CATAEGPTDTQYF. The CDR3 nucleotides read TGTGCCACCGCGGAGGGACCCACAGATACGCAGTATTTT.

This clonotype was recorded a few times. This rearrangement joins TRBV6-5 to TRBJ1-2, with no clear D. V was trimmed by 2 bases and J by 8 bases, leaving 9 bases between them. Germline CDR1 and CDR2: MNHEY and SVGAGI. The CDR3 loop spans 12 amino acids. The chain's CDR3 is CASSYVGSGYTF. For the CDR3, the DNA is TGTGCCAGCAGTTACGTCGGGTCAGGCTACACCTTC.

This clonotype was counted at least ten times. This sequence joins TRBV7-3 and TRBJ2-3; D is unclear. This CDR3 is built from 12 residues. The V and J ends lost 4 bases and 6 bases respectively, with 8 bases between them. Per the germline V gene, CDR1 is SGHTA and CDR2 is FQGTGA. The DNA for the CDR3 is TGTGCCAGCAGCTCGGCATCCGATACGCAGTATTTT. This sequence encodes CASSSASDTQYF.

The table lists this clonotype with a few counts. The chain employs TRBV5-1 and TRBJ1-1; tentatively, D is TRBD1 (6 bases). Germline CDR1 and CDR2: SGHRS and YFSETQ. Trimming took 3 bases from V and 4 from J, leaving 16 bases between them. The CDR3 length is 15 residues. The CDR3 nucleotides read TGCGCCAGCAGCTCGCCCGGGGGGCGCGGCACTGAAGCTTTCTTT. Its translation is CASSSPGGRGTEAFF.

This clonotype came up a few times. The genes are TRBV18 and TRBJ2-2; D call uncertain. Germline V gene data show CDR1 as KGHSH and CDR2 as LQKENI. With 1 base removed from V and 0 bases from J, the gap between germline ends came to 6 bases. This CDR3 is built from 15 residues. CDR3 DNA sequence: TGTGCCAGCTCACCACGCCTTCCGAACACCGGGGAGCTGTTTTTT. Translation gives CASSPRLPNTGELFF.

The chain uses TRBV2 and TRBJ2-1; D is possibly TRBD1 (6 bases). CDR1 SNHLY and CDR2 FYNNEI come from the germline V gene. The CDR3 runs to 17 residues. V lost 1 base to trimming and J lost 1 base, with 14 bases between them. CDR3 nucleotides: TGTGCCAGCAGTGAAGAGCCCAGGGGCCGTTCCTACAATGAGCAGTTCTTC. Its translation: CASSEEPRGRSYNEQFF.

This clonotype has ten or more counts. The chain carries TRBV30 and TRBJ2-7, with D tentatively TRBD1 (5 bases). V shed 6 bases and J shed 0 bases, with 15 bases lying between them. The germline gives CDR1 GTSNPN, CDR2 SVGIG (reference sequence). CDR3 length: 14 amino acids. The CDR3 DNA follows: TGTGCCTGTGCGGTCAGGGCGAGCTCCTACGAGCAGTACTTC. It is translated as CACAVRASSYEQYF.

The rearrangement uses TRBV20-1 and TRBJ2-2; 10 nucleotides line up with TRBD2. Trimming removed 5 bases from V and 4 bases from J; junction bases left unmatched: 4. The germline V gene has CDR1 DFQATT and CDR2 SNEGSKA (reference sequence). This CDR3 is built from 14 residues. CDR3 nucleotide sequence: TGCAGTGCTCGGACTAGCGGAGTCACCGGGGAGCTGTTTTTT. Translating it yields CSARTSGVTGELFF.

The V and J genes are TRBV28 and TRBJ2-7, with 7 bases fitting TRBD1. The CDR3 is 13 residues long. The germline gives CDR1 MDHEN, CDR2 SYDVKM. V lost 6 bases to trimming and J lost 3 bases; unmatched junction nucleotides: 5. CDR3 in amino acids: CASSRQGGYEQYF. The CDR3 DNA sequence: TGTGCCAGCAGCCGACAGGGTGGCTACGAGCAGTACTTC.

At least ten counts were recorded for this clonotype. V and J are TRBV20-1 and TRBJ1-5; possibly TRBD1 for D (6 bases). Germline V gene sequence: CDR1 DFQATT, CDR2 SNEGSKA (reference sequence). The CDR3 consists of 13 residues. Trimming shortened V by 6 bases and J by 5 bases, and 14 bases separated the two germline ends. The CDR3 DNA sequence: TGCAGTGCCACAAGGGGGGTGGATCAGCCCCAGCATTTT. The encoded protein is CSATRGVDQPQHF.

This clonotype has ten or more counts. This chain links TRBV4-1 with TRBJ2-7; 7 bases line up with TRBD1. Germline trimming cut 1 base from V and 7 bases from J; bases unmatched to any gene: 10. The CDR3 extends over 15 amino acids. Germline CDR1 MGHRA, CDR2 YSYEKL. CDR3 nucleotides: TGCGCCAGCAGCCAAGGAGGGGGCGGCTCTCGGGAGCAGTACTTC. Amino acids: CASSQGGGGSREQYF.

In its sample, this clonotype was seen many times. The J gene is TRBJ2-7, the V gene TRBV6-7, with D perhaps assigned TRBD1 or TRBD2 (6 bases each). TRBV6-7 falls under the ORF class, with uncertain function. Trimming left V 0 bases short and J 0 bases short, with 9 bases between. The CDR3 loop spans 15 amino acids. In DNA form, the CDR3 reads TGTGCCAGCAGTTACTCACCGGGGGCCTCCTACGAGCAGTACTTC. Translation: CASSYSPGASYEQYF.

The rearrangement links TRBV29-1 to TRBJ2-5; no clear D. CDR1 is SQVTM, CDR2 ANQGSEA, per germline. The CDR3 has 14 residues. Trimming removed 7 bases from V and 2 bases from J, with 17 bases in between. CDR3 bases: TGCAGCGACACACGGCTGGAAGGACAAGAGACCCAGTACTTC. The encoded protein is CSDTRLEGQETQYF.

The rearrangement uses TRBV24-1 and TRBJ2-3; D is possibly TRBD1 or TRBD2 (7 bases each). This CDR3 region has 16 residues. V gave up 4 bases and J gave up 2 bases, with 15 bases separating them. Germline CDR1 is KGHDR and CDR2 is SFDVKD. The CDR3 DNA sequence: TGTGCCACCAGTGAAAACAGGGGAGGGATCACAGATACGCAGTATTTT. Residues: CATSENRGGITDTQYF.

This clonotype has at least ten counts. The CDR3 loop is CASSFTLREGPGANVLTF. The CDR3 DNA is TGCGCCAGCAGCTTCACACTCCGGGAGGGCCCCGGGGCCAACGTCCTGACTTTC. This chain joins TRBV5-1 and TRBJ2-6; 8 nucleotides line up with TRBD2. V lost 2 bases, J lost 4 bases, and 11 bases stayed unmatched. The CDR3 loop spans 18 amino acids. The germline CDR1 and CDR2 sequences are SGHRS and YFSETQ.

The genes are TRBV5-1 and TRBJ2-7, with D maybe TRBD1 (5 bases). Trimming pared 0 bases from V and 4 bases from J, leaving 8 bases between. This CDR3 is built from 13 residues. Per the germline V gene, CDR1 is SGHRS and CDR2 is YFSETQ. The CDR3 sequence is CASSLGQIYEQYF. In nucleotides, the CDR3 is TGCGCCAGCAGCTTGGGACAGATTTACGAGCAGTACTTC.

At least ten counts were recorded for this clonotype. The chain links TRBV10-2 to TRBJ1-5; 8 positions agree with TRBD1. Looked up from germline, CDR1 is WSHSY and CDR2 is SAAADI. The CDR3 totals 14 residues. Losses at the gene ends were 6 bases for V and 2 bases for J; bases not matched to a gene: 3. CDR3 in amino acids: CASSTTGGNQPQHF. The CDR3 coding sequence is TGCGCCAGCAGCACGACAGGGGGCAATCAGCCCCAGCATTTT.

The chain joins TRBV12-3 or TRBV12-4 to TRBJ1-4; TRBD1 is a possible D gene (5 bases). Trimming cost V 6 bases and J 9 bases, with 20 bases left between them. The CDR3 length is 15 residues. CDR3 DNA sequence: TGTGCCAGCAGCCGAGACAGCCAAAGCCGCAAAAAACTGTTTTTT. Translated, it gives CASSRDSQSRKKLFF.

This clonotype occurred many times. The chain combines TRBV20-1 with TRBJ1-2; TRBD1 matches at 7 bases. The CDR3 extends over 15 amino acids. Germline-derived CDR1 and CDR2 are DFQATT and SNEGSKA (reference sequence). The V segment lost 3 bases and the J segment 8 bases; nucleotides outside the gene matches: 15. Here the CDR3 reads CSARNMDRSKQGYTF. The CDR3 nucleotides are TGCAGTGCTAGGAACATGGACAGGTCCAAACAGGGCTACACCTTC.